This T cell receptor (beta chain) is from a study of T cells in Graves' hyperthyroidism and ophthalmopathy. General study results and limits: Through a model of 13 V-J features, ophthalmopathy was separated from stable hyperthyroidism.

Template material for amplifying TCR beta CDR3 regions consisted of RNA transcripts. First-round RT-PCR with HTBI primers amplified the TCR CDR3 region. TCRdb called the multiplex PCR reads again in MiXCR, with one record for every CDR3 protein. The sample consists of 300,000 to 400,000 distinct CDR3 sequences, 15% to 20% of them appearing once. The table lists this clonotype with a count of one. No antigen is known for it. A much larger clonotype is one base distant, so this may be a read error. No conserved phenylalanine or tryptophan ends this CDR3, so it is likely a read error. V lost 0 bases and J lost 4, with 10 bases in between. Germline V gives CDR1 LGHDT, CDR2 YNNKEL (reference sequence). This CDR3 is built from 15 residues. With a duration under 2 months, the hyperthyroidism was newly diagnosed in patients aged 18 to 65.

The chain recombines TRBV3-1 with TRBJ2-1; no clear D gene. The source material was blood. The sequence came from a woman between 50 and 59 years old with Graves' hyperthyroidism. The CDR3 nucleotides read TGTGCCAGCAGCCAAGACGTGACTGATTACAATGAGCAGTTCTCC. This sequence encodes CASSQDVTDYNEQFS.